This passage covers 21 T cell receptor beta chains from one sample sequenced in a study of technical replicates of blood from a handful of donors. Data came from immunoSEQ multiplex PCR; TCRdb stores just in-frame clones and leaves some out. The sample has tens of thousands of clones; just over 95% are singletons. The sample consisted of T cells isolated from PBMCs. The receptor set was obtained from a human donor in good health.

The chain couples TRBV5-8 to TRBJ2-1, with D tentatively TRBD1 (6 bases). Germline V gene lookup returns CDR1 SGHTS and CDR2 YDEGEE. CDR3 length: 10 residues. The ends were cut back, 6 bases at V and 9 bases at J, with 7 bases in the middle. The CDR3 region is CASTGAEQFF. Written as DNA, the CDR3 is TGTGCCAGCACAGGGGCTGAGCAGTTCTTC.

CDR3 sequence reads: CASSFVKGGADTQYF. As DNA, the CDR3 is TGTGCCAGCAGCTTTGTAAAGGGAGGGGCAGATACGCAGTATTTT. The gene calls are TRBV2 and TRBJ2-3, with 7 bases that match TRBD2. Germline V gene sequence: CDR1 SNHLY, CDR2 FYNNEI. The V segment lost 6 bases and the J segment 4 bases; nucleotides outside the gene matches: 10. The CDR3 contains 15 residues.

The table lists this clone with a count of one. V gene TRBV9 combines with J gene TRBJ1-5; 7 bases align to TRBD1. Trimming cost V 3 bases and J 9 bases; bases outside gene matches: 12. The CDR3 contains 15 residues. Germline CDR1 reads SGDLS; CDR2 reads YYNGEE. The CDR3, as DNA: TGTGCCAGCAGCGGAAACGACAGGGAAAGATGGCCCCAGCATTTT. This gives the protein CASSGNDRERWPQHF.

The chain is built from TRBV2 and TRBJ2-3; D possibly corresponds to TRBD2 (6 bases). This CDR3 is built from 14 residues. The V and J ends lost 1 base and 5 bases respectively, with 10 bases between them. Germline V lookup: CDR1 SNHLY, CDR2 FYNNEI. DNA of the CDR3: TGTGCCAGCAGTGAAGGCGTTAGCGGAGATACGCAGTATTTT. Its translation: CASSEGVSGDTQYF.

The chain links TRBV28 to TRBJ2-7, with D perhaps matching TRBD1 (5 bases). The CDR3 has 13 amino acids. Germline-derived CDR1 and CDR2 are MDHEN and SYDVKM. V was cut by 8 bases and J by 2 bases, with 13 bases left in between. CDR3 in amino acids: CASLTGHTYEQYF. In DNA form, the CDR3 reads TGTGCCAGCCTGACCGGACACACCTACGAGCAGTACTTC.

The chain carries TRBV29-1 and TRBJ2-6; D might be TRBD1 (5 bases). There are 13 residues in the CDR3. Trimming shortened V by 4 bases and J by 4 bases, and 8 bases separated the two germline ends. Germline CDR1 reads SQVTM; CDR2 reads ANQGSEA. The CDR3 bases are TGCAGCGTTGCAGGGTCGGGGGCCAACGTCCTGACTTTC. This gives the protein CSVAGSGANVLTF.

This chain uses TRBV6-4 with TRBJ2-7; D tentatively fits TRBD1 or TRBD2 (12 bases each). The ends were cut back, 8 bases at V and 5 bases at J, with 34 bases in the middle. Germline lookup yields CDR1 MRHNA and CDR2 SNTAGT. The CDR3 runs to 19 residues. The CDR3 loop reads CASRDRGPLAGGPNHEQYF. DNA of the CDR3: TGTGCCAGCCGGGACAGGGGGCCACTAGCGGGAGGCCCCAACCACGAGCAGTACTTC.

The V call is TRBV7-2, the J call TRBJ2-1; 12 bases agree with TRBD2. The CDR3 covers 18 residues. Germline lookup yields CDR1 SGHTA and CDR2 FQGNSA. V was pared by 1 base and J by 4 bases, with 8 bases of the junction left unmatched. The CDR3 protein is CASSLGLAGEVGYNEQFF. The DNA of the CDR3 is TGTGCCAGCAGCTTAGGACTAGCGGGAGAGGTCGGTTACAATGAGCAGTTCTTC.

V usage is TRBV5-1 and J usage is TRBJ2-7, with D possibly being TRBD1 (6 bases). The V gene's germline CDR1 is SGHRS and CDR2 YFSETQ. Trimming pared 2 bases from V and 3 bases from J, leaving 12 bases between. The CDR3 spans 14 residues. The CDR3 nucleotides are TGCGCCAGCAGCTTAGGGGACACATTCTACGAGCAGTACTTC. Encoded protein: CASSLGDTFYEQYF.

The chain links TRBV28 to TRBJ1-6, with 7 bases fitting TRBD1. Germline trimming cut 5 bases from V and 9 bases from J; bases unmatched to any gene: 10. The germline gives CDR1 MDHEN, CDR2 SYDVKM. The CDR3 is 15 amino acids. The DNA of the CDR3 is TGTGCCAGCAGTCCCCTAGACAGGGATGTTTCACCCCTCCACTTT. Protein sequence: CASSPLDRDVSPLHF.

The genes are TRBV4-3 and TRBJ2-1; TRBD2 matches at 12 bases. The CDR3 spans 16 residues. J was trimmed by 6 bases and V by 4 bases; bases with no gene match: 7. Germline CDR1 and CDR2: LGHNA and YSLEER. In DNA form, the CDR3 reads TGCGCCAGCAGCCCCGGACTAGCGGGATTGCTCAATGAGCAGTTCTTC. Its translation: CASSPGLAGLLNEQFF.

V gene TRBV5-1 combines with J gene TRBJ2-2; D is perhaps TRBD2 (6 bases). Germline CDR1 and CDR2: SGHRS and YFSETQ. The CDR3 totals 15 residues. V lost 3 bases to trimming and J lost 6 bases, with 15 bases between them. The CDR3, as DNA: TGCGCCAGCAGCTCTGGAGTGGGGGGTGCCGGGGAGCTGTTTTTT. It is translated as CASSSGVGGAGELFF.

V gene TRBV25-1 combines with J gene TRBJ2-7, with TRBD2 identical over 8 bases. Germline lookup yields CDR1 MGHDK and CDR2 SYGVNS. The CDR3 contains 14 residues. Trimming removed 3 bases from V and 4 bases from J; junction bases left unmatched: 5. CDR3 DNA sequence: TGTGCCAGCAGTGATGCGGGAGGAGTTTACGAGCAGTACTTC. Encoded protein: CASSDAGGVYEQYF.

This sequence joins TRBV28 and TRBJ1-5, with 10 bases that match TRBD1. CDR1 MDHEN and CDR2 SYDVKM come from the germline V gene. This CDR3 spans 16 amino acids. V was pared by 7 bases and J by 4 bases, with 10 bases of the junction left unmatched. CDR3 region: CASTHTGTGANQPQHF. The CDR3 DNA reads TGTGCCAGCACCCACACCGGGACAGGGGCAAATCAGCCCCAGCATTTT.

The genes are TRBV18 and TRBJ2-2; D is perhaps TRBD1 (5 bases). Germline loops: CDR1 KGHSH, CDR2 LQKENI. V lost 5 bases to trimming and J lost 4 bases, with 14 bases between them. The CDR3 spans 15 residues. In nucleotides, the CDR3 is TGTGCCAGCTCAGGCAGTGGCAGGGTCACCGGGGAGCTGTTTTTT. As protein: CASSGSGRVTGELFF.

CDR3 in DNA: TGTGCCAGCAGCCTTCCGGGTGACGGAGGGTACTTC. Translated, it gives CASSLPGDGGYF. This sequence joins TRBV27 and TRBJ2-7; D may be TRBD2 (5 bases). Germline-derived CDR1 and CDR2 are MNHEY and SMNVEV (reference sequence). V was pared by 6 bases and J by 12 bases, with 18 bases between. There are 12 residues in the CDR3.

This sequence joins TRBV5-4 and TRBJ1-1, with 8 bases lining up with TRBD1. The J segment lost 8 bases and the V segment lost 0 bases, leaving 0 bases of the junction unmatched. The germline V gene encodes CDR1 SGHNT and CDR2 YYREEE (reference sequence). CDR3 length: 12 residues. The DNA for the CDR3 is TGTGCCAGCAGCTTGGGGACAGGGGAAGCTTTCTTT. It yields the protein CASSLGTGEAFF.

The chain joins TRBV5-6 to TRBJ2-7, with 7 bases aligning to TRBD2. This CDR3 has 13 residues. Looked up from germline, CDR1 is SGHDT and CDR2 is YYEEEE. V lost 5 bases and J lost 3; bases outside the gene matches: 5. The CDR3 region has the DNA TGTGCCAGCAGTCGTCCTAGCGGCTACGAGCAGTACTTC. It is translated as CASSRPSGYEQYF.

The gene calls are TRBV30 and TRBJ1-1; 9 positions agree with TRBD1. The V and J ends lost 3 bases and 1 base, in that order; junction bases with no gene match: 9. From germline, CDR1 is GTSNPN and CDR2 SVGIG (reference sequence). The length of the CDR3 is 16 residues. The CDR3 protein is CAWSLGTGYQNTEAFF. The CDR3 DNA reads as TGTGCCTGGAGCCTCGGGACAGGGTATCAGAACACTGAAGCTTTCTTT.

The chain has TRBV6-1 and TRBJ2-5, with TRBD2 matching over 10 bases. Germline trimming cut 2 bases from V and 4 bases from J; bases unmatched to any gene: 13. CDR3 length: 18 residues. CDR1 and CDR2 from the germline V gene are MNHNS and SASEGT. CDR3 coding DNA: TGTGCCAGCAGTGAAATGGACCGAGCGGGAGGGCCCTTAGAGACCCAGTACTTC. This translates into CASSEMDRAGGPLETQYF.

The gene calls are TRBV6-5 and TRBJ2-1; 13 bases fit TRBD2. After removal of 9 bases from V and 6 bases from J, the junction contained 5 bases not matched to a gene. Germline V CDR1 and CDR2: MNHEY, SVGAGI. The CDR3 extends over 14 amino acids. For the CDR3, the DNA is TGTGCCAGTGAACTAGCGGGAGGGGGCAATGAGCAGTTCTTC. Its protein is CASELAGGGNEQFF.